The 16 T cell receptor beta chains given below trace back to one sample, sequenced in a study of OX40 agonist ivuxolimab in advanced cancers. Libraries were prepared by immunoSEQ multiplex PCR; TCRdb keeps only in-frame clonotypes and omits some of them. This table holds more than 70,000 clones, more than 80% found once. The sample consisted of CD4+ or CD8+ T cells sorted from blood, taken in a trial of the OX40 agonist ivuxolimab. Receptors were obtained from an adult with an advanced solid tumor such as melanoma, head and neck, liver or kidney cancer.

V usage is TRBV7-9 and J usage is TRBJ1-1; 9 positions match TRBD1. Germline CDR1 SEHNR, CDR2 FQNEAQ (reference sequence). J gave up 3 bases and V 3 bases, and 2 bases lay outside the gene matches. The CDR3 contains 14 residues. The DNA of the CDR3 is TGTGCCAGCAGCTTTCGACAGGGGGACACTGAAGCTTTCTTT. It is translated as CASSFRQGDTEAFF.

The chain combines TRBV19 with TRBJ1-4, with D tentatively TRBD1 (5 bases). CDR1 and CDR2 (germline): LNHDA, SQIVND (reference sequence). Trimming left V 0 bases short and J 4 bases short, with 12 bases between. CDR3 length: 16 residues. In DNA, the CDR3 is TGTGCCAGTAGTATAGACGACAGAAAATATAATGAAAAACTGTTTTTT. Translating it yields CASSIDDRKYNEKLFF.

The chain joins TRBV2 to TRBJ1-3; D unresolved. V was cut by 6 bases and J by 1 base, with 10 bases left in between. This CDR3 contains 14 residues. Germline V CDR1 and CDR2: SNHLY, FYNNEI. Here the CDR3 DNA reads TGTGCCAGCAGCCGTGAACCTTCTGGAAACACCATATATTTT. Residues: CASSREPSGNTIYF.

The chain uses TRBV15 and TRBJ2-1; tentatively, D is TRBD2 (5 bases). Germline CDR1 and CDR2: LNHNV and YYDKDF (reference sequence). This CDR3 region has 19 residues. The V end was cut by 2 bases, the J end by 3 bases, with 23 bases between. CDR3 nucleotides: TGTGCCACCAGCAGATCCAACGTGGAAAGCGGAGGATACTACAATGAGCAGTTCTTC. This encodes CATSRSNVESGGYYNEQFF.

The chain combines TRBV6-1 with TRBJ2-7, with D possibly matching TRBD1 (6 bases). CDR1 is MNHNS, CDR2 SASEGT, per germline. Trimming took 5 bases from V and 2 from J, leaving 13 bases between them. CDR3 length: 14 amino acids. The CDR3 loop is CASSRTAFTYEQYF. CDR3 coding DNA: TGTGCCAGCAGTCGGACAGCCTTTACCTACGAGCAGTACTTC.

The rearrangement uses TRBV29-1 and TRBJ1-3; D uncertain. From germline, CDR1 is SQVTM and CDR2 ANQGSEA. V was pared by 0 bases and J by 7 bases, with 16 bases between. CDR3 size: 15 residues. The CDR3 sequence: CSVEDVGGQFNTIYF. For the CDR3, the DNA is TGCAGCGTTGAAGATGTTGGAGGGCAGTTCAACACCATATATTTT.

The chain's CDR3 is CASSSPPSYNEQFF. CDR3 in DNA: TGTGCCAGCAGTTCACCCCCTTCCTACAATGAGCAGTTCTTC. The genes are TRBV27 and TRBJ2-1; D gene ambiguous. The germline V gene encodes CDR1 MNHEY and CDR2 SMNVEV (reference sequence). Trimming removed 4 bases from V and 1 base from J, with 8 bases in between. CDR3 length: 14 amino acids.

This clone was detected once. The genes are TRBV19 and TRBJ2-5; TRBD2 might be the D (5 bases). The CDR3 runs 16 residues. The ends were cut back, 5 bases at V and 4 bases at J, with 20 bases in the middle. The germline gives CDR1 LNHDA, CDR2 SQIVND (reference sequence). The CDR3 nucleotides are TGTGCCAGTAGTTCCGGTTTATCTTCCCGGGGAGAGACCCAGTACTTC. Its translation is CASSSGLSSRGETQYF. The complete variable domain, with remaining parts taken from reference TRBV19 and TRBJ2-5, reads DGGITQSPKYLFRKEGQNVTLSCEQNLNHDAMYWYRQDPGQGLRLIYYSQIVNDFQKGDIAEGYSVSREKKESFPLTVTSAQKNPTAFYLCASSSGLSSRGETQYFGPGTRLLVL.

The DNA for the CDR3 is TGTGCCAGCTCACCAGCCTCCAGGGGGCAAGAGACCCAGTACTTC. It specifies CASSPASRGQETQYF. The chain carries TRBV18 and TRBJ2-5; the match to TRBD1 covers 7 bases. The CDR3 has 15 amino acids. Per germline, CDR1 KGHSH and CDR2 LQKENI. V was pared by 2 bases and J by 2 bases, with 5 bases of the junction left unmatched.

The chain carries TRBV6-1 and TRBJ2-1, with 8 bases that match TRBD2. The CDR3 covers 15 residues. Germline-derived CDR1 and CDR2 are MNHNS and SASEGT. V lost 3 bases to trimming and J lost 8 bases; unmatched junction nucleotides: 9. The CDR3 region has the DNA TGTGCCAGCAGTGAGGAAGCGGGAGAGTTCCATGAGCAGTTCTTC. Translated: CASSEEAGEFHEQFF.

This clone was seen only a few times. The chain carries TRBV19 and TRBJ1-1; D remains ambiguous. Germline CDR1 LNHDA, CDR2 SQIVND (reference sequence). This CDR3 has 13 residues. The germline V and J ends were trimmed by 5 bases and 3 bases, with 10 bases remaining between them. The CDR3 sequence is CASSPERDTEAFF. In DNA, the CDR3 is TGTGCCAGTAGTCCAGAAAGGGACACTGAAGCTTTCTTT.

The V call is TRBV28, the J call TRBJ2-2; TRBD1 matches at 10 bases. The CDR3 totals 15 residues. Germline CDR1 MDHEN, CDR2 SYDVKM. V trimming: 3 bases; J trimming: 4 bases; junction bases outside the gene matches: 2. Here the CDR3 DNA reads TGTGCCAGCAGTTTTGGGGACAGGGGCACCGGGGAGCTGTTTTTT. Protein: CASSFGDRGTGELFF.

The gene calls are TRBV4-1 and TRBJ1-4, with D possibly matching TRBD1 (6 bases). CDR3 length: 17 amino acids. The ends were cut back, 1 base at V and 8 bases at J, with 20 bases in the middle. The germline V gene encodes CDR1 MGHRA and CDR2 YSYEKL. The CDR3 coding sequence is TGCGCCAGCAGCCAAGCGGTACGGGGAACCGGACAGGAAAAACTGTTTTTT. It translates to CASSQAVRGTGQEKLFF.

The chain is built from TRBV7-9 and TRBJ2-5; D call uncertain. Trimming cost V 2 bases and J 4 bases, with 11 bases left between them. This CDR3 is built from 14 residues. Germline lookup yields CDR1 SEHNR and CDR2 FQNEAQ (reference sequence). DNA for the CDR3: TGTGCCAGCAGCTTAATCTACCGTTTAGAGACCCAGTACTTC. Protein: CASSLIYRLETQYF.

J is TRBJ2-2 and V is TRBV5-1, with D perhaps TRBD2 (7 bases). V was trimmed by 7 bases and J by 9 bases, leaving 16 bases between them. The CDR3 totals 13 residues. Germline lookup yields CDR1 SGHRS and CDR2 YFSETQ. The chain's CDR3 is CASADGGHRELFF. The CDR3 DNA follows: TGCGCCAGCGCTGACGGGGGGCACCGGGAGCTGTTTTTT.

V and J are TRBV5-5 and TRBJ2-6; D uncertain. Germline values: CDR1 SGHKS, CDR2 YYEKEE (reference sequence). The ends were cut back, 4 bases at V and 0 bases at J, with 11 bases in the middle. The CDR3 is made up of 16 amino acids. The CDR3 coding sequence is TGTGCCAGCAGCCGGTCAGCAGCCTCTGGGGCCAACGTCCTGACTTTC. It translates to CASSRSAASGANVLTF.